The present entry profiles one T cell receptor beta chain with its context. This record belongs to a study of blood T cell repertoires in COVID-19. Study background: T cells, B-cell-depleted T cells, or PBMCs provided the cDNA or gDNA that served as material.

V lost 1 base and J lost 8; bases outside the gene matches: 5. This CDR3 comprises 13 residues. Germline V CDR1 and CDR2: GTSNPN, SVGIG (reference sequence). Each participant's cohort was designated according to participant-reported clinical history. TCRdb keeps only in-frame clones here, not all; method: immunoSEQ multiplex PCR. The sample has around 450,000 clones, 90% seen once. The sample consisted of PBMCs or T cells enriched from blood (not recorded which). The TCR sequence derives from a man aged 18 to 30 who had recovered from COVID-19. The J gene is TRBJ1-5, the V gene TRBV30, with 7 bases lining up with TRBD1. In DNA form, the CDR3 reads TGTGCCTGGAGTGCACAGGGGAGGAAGCCCCAGCATTTT. The encoded protein is CAWSAQGRKPQHF. Full variable domain (missing parts from reference TRBV30 and TRBJ1-5): SQTIHQWPATLVQPVGSPLSLECTVEGTSNPNLYWYRQAAGRGLQLLFYSVGIGQISSEVPQNLSASRPQDRQFILSSKKLLLSDSGFYLCAWSAQGRKPQHFGDGTRLSIL.